These 22 T cell receptor beta chains share one sample of origin, sequenced in a study of blood T cells in healthy people across ages. The use of a sample-barcoded 5' primer and a J-beta primer mix characterized a second PCR of roughly 6 to 11 cycles. A single record per CDR3 protein comes from TCRdb applying MiXCR to the 5' RACE reads. The sample holds 1.5 million to 2 million distinct CDR3 sequences; 49% are singletons and the top ten take 2.1%. The sequenced sample was blood. These receptors were obtained from a woman aged 40 to 50 in good health.

This clonotype was seen only a few times. V is TRBV28 and J is TRBJ2-3; D is perhaps TRBD1 (7 bases). V lost 8 bases, J lost 0 bases, and 15 bases lay in between. The CDR3 spans 15 residues. Germline V lookup: CDR1 MDHEN, CDR2 SYDVKM. CDR3 DNA sequence: TGTGCCAGCTCAGGGGGGCGTGCTAGCACAGATACGCAGTATTTT. It codes for CASSGGRASTDTQYF.

This chain joins TRBV12-5 and TRBJ2-7; 9 nucleotides agree with TRBD1. Looked up from germline, CDR1 is LGHNT and CDR2 is FRNRAP. V lost 2 bases to trimming and J lost 4 bases; unmatched junction nucleotides: 12. The CDR3 extends over 17 amino acids. The CDR3 sequence: CASGLLTRDRDRYEQYF. CDR3 in DNA: TGTGCTAGTGGTTTGCTCACCCGGGACAGGGACCGTTACGAGCAGTACTTC.

J is TRBJ2-1 and V is TRBV4-1, with a possible D match to TRBD1 (7 bases). V was cut by 3 bases and J by 0 bases, with 12 bases left in between. This CDR3 region has 16 residues. CDR1 is MGHRA, CDR2 YSYEKL, per germline. DNA for the CDR3: TGCGCCAGCAGCCACCCAGGGGGGCGCTCCTACAATGAGCAGTTCTTC. Its protein is CASSHPGGRSYNEQFF.

This clonotype has a handful of counts. The genes are TRBV6-5 and TRBJ2-1; 12 bases line up with TRBD2. Germline V gene data show CDR1 as MNHEY and CDR2 as SVGAGI. The CDR3 consists of 18 residues. The V segment lost 2 bases and the J segment 4 bases; nucleotides outside the gene matches: 9. This CDR3 reads CASSYALTSGGPYNEQFF. In DNA form, the CDR3 reads TGTGCCAGCAGTTACGCCCTGACTAGCGGGGGCCCATACAATGAGCAGTTCTTC.

The V and J genes are TRBV18 and TRBJ1-5; D might be TRBD1 (6 bases). Germline V lookup: CDR1 KGHSH, CDR2 LQKENI. V dropped 6 bases and J dropped 2 bases, with 14 bases sitting between them. This CDR3 has 15 residues. CDR3 region: CASSPLGGGNQPQHF. CDR3 nucleotide sequence: TGTGCCAGCTCGCCTCTCGGGGGCGGCAATCAGCCCCAGCATTTT.

This chain links TRBV5-1 with TRBJ2-4, with 9 positions matching TRBD2. Germline V gene lookup returns CDR1 SGHRS and CDR2 YFSETQ. Unmatched junction bases numbered 10, after V lost 1 base and J lost 8 bases. CDR3 length: 16 amino acids. CDR3 in amino acids: CASSLRGGLAADIQYF. The CDR3 DNA sequence: TGCGCCAGCAGCTTGAGGGGGGGACTAGCCGCAGACATTCAGTACTTC.

The chain uses TRBV5-1 and TRBJ2-5; D is unclear. The V and J ends lost 4 bases and 4 bases respectively, with 8 bases between them. The V gene's germline CDR1 is SGHRS and CDR2 YFSETQ. The CDR3 is made up of 12 amino acids. DNA of the CDR3: TGCGCCAGCAGCATGGATAGAGAGACCCAGTACTTC. The encoded protein is CASSMDRETQYF.

V gene TRBV12-3 or TRBV12-4 combines with J gene TRBJ2-1; 7 nucleotides agree with TRBD2. The CDR3 consists of 15 residues. The junction had 8 bases not matched to a gene; V was cut back by 4 bases and J by 5 bases. CDR3 nucleotides: TGTGCCAGCAGTTCCCCGGCTAGCGGCAACAATGAGCAGTTCTTC. This encodes CASSSPASGNNEQFF.

V and J are TRBV25-1 and TRBJ2-1; D might be TRBD1 (5 bases). The CDR3 totals 15 residues. Germline V gene lookup returns CDR1 MGHDK and CDR2 SYGVNS. Trimming cost V 7 bases and J 2 bases, with 15 bases left between them. CDR3 in amino acids: CASTAIDRPYNEQFF. DNA for the CDR3: TGTGCCAGCACTGCTATTGACAGACCCTACAATGAGCAGTTCTTC.

This clonotype was seen only a few times. The chain couples TRBV20-1 to TRBJ1-2; 7 bases are shared with TRBD1. The CDR3 has 13 residues. Looked up from germline, CDR1 is DFQATT and CDR2 is SNEGSKA (reference sequence). V was pared by 4 bases and J by 7 bases, with 9 bases of the junction left unmatched. In DNA form, the CDR3 reads TGCAGTGCTACTACCCGACAGGGACGTGGCTACACCTTC. This gives the protein CSATTRQGRGYTF.

The J gene is TRBJ1-5, the V gene TRBV7-2, with D possibly TRBD1 on 5 matching bases. The CDR3 is 14 amino acids. CDR1 is SGHTA and CDR2 is FQGNSA in the germline V gene. V dropped 5 bases and J dropped 11 bases, with 19 bases sitting between them. The CDR3 DNA reads as TGTGCCAGCAGCCCCACAGGCCCGGGGGAGACCCAGCATTTT. Amino acid sequence: CASSPTGPGETQHF.

This chain joins TRBV7-8 and TRBJ2-4; D not resolved. V lost 2 bases, J lost 5 bases, and 7 bases lay in between. The CDR3 runs 13 residues. The germline V gene has CDR1 SGHVS and CDR2 FQNEAQ. In DNA form, the CDR3 reads TGTGCCAGCAGCTTATCCCAAGAAAACATTCAGTACTTC. Amino acids: CASSLSQENIQYF.

The rearrangement uses TRBV18 and TRBJ2-1; possible D gene TRBD2, 6 bases. This CDR3 contains 16 residues. CDR1 is KGHSH and CDR2 is LQKENI in the germline V gene. V gave up 2 bases and J gave up 0 bases, with 11 bases separating them. CDR3 coding DNA: TGTGCCAGCTCACCATCCGGGACTGCCTCCTACAATGAGCAGTTCTTC. Protein: CASSPSGTASYNEQFF.

The chain has TRBV4-3 and TRBJ1-4; possibly TRBD1 for D (5 bases). CDR1 is LGHNA and CDR2 is YSLEER in the germline V gene. The V and J ends lost 3 bases and 0 bases respectively, with 14 bases between them. CDR3 length: 17 residues. CDR3 in amino acids: CASSQMGERATNEKLFF. The DNA for the CDR3 is TGCGCCAGCAGCCAGATGGGGGAACGAGCAACTAATGAAAAACTGTTTTTT.

CDR3 region: CASSAHGGSDNEQFF. The CDR3, as DNA: TGTGCCAGCAGTGCCCACGGGGGCTCGGACAATGAGCAGTTCTTC. The chain couples TRBV2 to TRBJ2-1; either TRBD1 or TRBD2 may supply D (6 bases each). CDR3 length: 15 amino acids. The germline gives CDR1 SNHLY, CDR2 FYNNEI. V was cut by 4 bases and J by 5 bases, with 15 bases left in between.

The V gene is TRBV5-1, the J gene TRBJ1-2, with 9 bases fitting TRBD1. Germline CDR1 reads SGHRS; CDR2 reads YFSETQ. J gave up 8 bases and V 0 bases, and 5 bases lay outside the gene matches. This CDR3 contains 14 residues. The CDR3 region has the DNA TGCGCCAGCAGCTTGGCCGGGACAGGGACGGGCTACACCTTC. It encodes CASSLAGTGTGYTF. Complete variable domain (other parts from reference TRBV5-1 and TRBJ1-2): KAGVTQTPRYLIKTRGQQVTLSCSPISGHRSVSWYQQTPGQGLQFLFEYFSETQRNKGNFPGRFSGRQFSNSRSEMNVSTLELGDSALYLCASSLAGTGTGYTFGSGTRLTVV.

This rearrangement joins TRBV2 to TRBJ2-5; 10 bases match TRBD1. CDR1 is SNHLY and CDR2 is FYNNEI in the germline V gene. J was trimmed by 1 base and V by 3 bases; bases with no gene match: 11. This CDR3 contains 18 residues. The CDR3 reads CASSDYPTGGDFQETQYF. The CDR3 DNA reads as TGTGCCAGCAGTGATTACCCGACAGGGGGCGATTTCCAAGAGACCCAGTACTTC.

J is TRBJ2-3 and V is TRBV24-1; D is possibly TRBD1 or TRBD2 (5 bases each). Germline loops: CDR1 KGHDR, CDR2 SFDVKD. With 2 bases removed from V and 1 base from J, the gap between germline ends came to 12 bases. This CDR3 is 16 amino acids long. The CDR3 sequence: CATSDSWDAGTDTQYF. The CDR3 DNA is TGTGCCACCAGTGATTCGTGGGACGCGGGCACAGATACGCAGTATTTT.

V usage is TRBV20-1 and J usage is TRBJ2-1, with a possible D match to TRBD2 (5 bases). Trimming shortened V by 3 bases and J by 3 bases, and 12 bases separated the two germline ends. The CDR3 sequence is 14 residues long. Germline CDR1 is DFQATT and CDR2 is SNEGSKA (reference sequence). CDR3 residues: CSASLAFDYNEQFF. The CDR3 DNA is TGCAGTGCTAGCTTAGCGTTCGACTACAATGAGCAGTTCTTC.

This clonotype has a handful of counts. V is TRBV12-3 or TRBV12-4 and J is TRBJ2-1; weak D call: TRBD2 (5 bases). V lost 6 bases, J lost 0 bases, and 12 bases lay in between. The CDR3 consists of 15 residues. Here the CDR3 reads CASRDGVSSYNEQFF. The CDR3 nucleotides are TGTGCCAGCAGAGACGGGGTGAGCTCCTACAATGAGCAGTTCTTC.

This clonotype was found once. The DNA for the CDR3 is TGCAGTGCTAGCTACTGGACTAGCGGGGGAACTACTAGCACAGATACGCAGTATTTT. It yields the protein CSASYWTSGGTTSTDTQYF. V gene TRBV20-1 combines with J gene TRBJ2-3; 13 bases align to TRBD2. The CDR3 length is 19 residues. The germline CDR1 and CDR2 sequences are DFQATT and SNEGSKA (reference sequence). The ends lost 3 bases at V and 0 bases at J; junction bases unmatched: 12.

This rearrangement joins TRBV20-1 to TRBJ2-6; D remains unclear. Germline CDR1 reads DFQATT; CDR2 reads SNEGSKA (reference sequence). The V gene lost 2 bases and the J gene lost 0 bases, with 5 bases spanning the gap. This CDR3 has 14 residues. The CDR3, as DNA: TGCAGTGCTAGAAAGGACTCTGGGGCCAACGTCCTGACTTTC. Amino acids: CSARKDSGANVLTF.